Sequencing of this T cell receptor beta chain was carried out in a study of identical twins (dated by TCRdb to between 2015 and 2016). A note on the overall study: To test whether fetal clonotypes persist, the study used deep sequencing on TCR alpha and beta repertoires from monozygotic twins, unrelated adults of various ages, and cord blood. To rule out contamination, the twin experiments were replicated at different times with different library preparation protocols. Study-wide findings and limitations: Invariant T cells such as MAIT and iNKT could partly confound zero-insertion analyses, although diverse VJ usage argued against such confounding for most clonotypes. Because the same donors could not be followed over many years, the conclusions depended on cross-sectional statistical analysis. Fewer insertions were carried by abundant cord blood beta clonotypes, a similar but weaker trend appeared in young adult naive repertoires, and no such trend appeared in memory repertoires. Compared with coincidental sharing between unrelated individuals, out-of-frame TCR alpha sequences shared between twins showed an excess of sequences with low generation probability. The excess sharing between twins in beta out-of-frame sequences was weaker because fewer shared sequences reduced the signal-to-noise ratio. In monozygotic twins, recombination models systematically underestimated out-of-frame TCR alpha sharing, but the models matched the sharing seen between unrelated individuals.

The library was prepared using 5' RACE. The sequencer was an Illumina HiSeq 2000. A universal primer binding site was introduced by template switching, and a unique molecular identifier was present in the final cDNA, enabling accurate counting of TCR cDNA molecules. Specific primers in the conserved constant-segment region were used to synthesize first-strand cDNA for TCR alpha and beta chains. Each cDNA library was double barcoded, with a SMART-Mk sample barcode plus Illumina barcodes, to control for contamination. TruSeq adapter sequences and Illumina sample barcodes were added in two successive PCR steps. The Illumina HiSeq platform was used with custom primers to sequence TCR alpha and beta cDNA libraries. Per the original workflow: MiGEC was used to process raw reads and extract unique molecular identifiers, and MiXCR was used to find CDR3 positions. Recombination models were inferred per individual with the repgenHMM and IGoR tools using an EM algorithm. Shared clonotypes were analyzed with the tcR package in R, and sharing was normalized by the product of cloneset sizes. To study raw recombination without the effects of thymic and clonal selection, out-of-frame nonproductive sequences were analyzed. TCRdb reprocessing: public reads trimmed at Q25 with fastp, clones called with MiXCR, in-frame beta chains kept. Rows with one shared CDR3 protein collapse into an entry with the most common genes and DNA. For this entry, the V and J calls and clone size follow TCRdb and not the study's own pipeline. The sample data list 420,000 or so distinct CDR3 sequences, and 15% to 20% of these were observed just once. Of the sample, approximately 12% falls within the top ten clones.

Only healthy Caucasian donors were included. The study also sequenced three unrelated non-twin adults: a male aged 18 to 30, a male aged 50 to 59 and a female aged 50 to 59. Miltenyi CD45RO+ enrichment and human naive T-cell isolation kits were used to isolate memory (CD45RO+) and naive T cells from PBMC. Taken from cysteine to phenylalanine, the CDR3 has 15 residues. The entry retains the CDR3 DNA only, 45 bases that are in frame from base 1. The junction carries 14 bases between V and J, which are trimmed by 0 bases and 6 bases respectively. To note about this clonotype: Its antigen remains unidentified. Within one base of it there is no much larger clone, and no base qualities were kept.

The TCR sequence derives from a man aged 45 to 65 in good health. Sample: naive T cells sorted from blood. The cell subset or site label corresponds to: cells isolated with a human naive T-cell isolation kit. Recombination connected TRBV12-3 or TRBV12-4 to TRBJ1-2; the D gene remains uncertain. The sequenced DNA: TGTGCCAGCAGTTTAGCGGGCAGGAAGGAGGATGGCTACACCTTC. Translated, it reads CASSLAGRKEDGYTF.